A single sample is the source of the 18 T cell receptor beta chains below, sequenced in a study of cytomegalovirus exposure and HLA in healthy donors. The PCR contained 60 Vbeta and 13 Jbeta primers. Libraries were prepared by immunoSEQ multiplex PCR; TCRdb keeps only in-frame clonotypes and omits some of them. Counted here are about 120,000 clones, over 60% occurring once; the ten biggest clones make up approximately 3.5%. The sequencing sample was made of PBMCs. All receptors derive from a woman aged 25 to 39 in good health and CMV-seropositive.

The CDR3: CSVIDSNGYTF. Written as DNA, the CDR3 is TGCAGCGTCATCGACAGTAATGGCTACACCTTC. The rearrangement uses TRBV29-1 and TRBJ1-2; D may be TRBD1 (5 bases). Germline V gives CDR1 SQVTM, CDR2 ANQGSEA. V shed 6 bases and J shed 6 bases, with 11 bases lying between them. This CDR3 region has 11 residues.

This clone was found a few times. V usage is TRBV30 and J usage is TRBJ2-5; possible D gene TRBD1, 5 bases. The germline V gene encodes CDR1 GTSNPN and CDR2 SVGIG (reference sequence). V was cut by 0 bases and J by 0 bases, with 14 bases left in between. The CDR3 spans 16 residues. Here the CDR3 reads CAWSVKGWGNQETQYF. CDR3 DNA sequence: TGTGCCTGGAGTGTCAAAGGTTGGGGCAACCAAGAGACCCAGTACTTC.

J is TRBJ1-5 and V is TRBV19; possible D gene TRBD1, 5 bases. Germline values: CDR1 LNHDA, CDR2 SQIVND (reference sequence). This CDR3 comprises 14 residues. V was shortened by 4 bases and J by 3 bases, with 10 bases between the two germline ends. CDR3: CASSRDRNNQPQHF. CDR3 bases: TGTGCCAGTAGTAGAGACAGAAACAATCAGCCCCAGCATTTT.

The gene calls are TRBV12-5 and TRBJ2-5; perhaps TRBD1 as D (7 bases). CDR3 length equals 14 residues. V was trimmed by 3 bases and J by 7 bases, leaving 15 bases between them. CDR1 is LGHNT, CDR2 FRNRAP, per germline. The CDR3 region has the DNA TGTGCTAGTGGTTTAGGACAGGCAGCGGGGACCCAGTACTTC. Its translation is CASGLGQAAGTQYF.

The rearrangement links TRBV18 to TRBJ2-3; 7 bases map to TRBD2. The CDR3 runs to 15 residues. Trimming cost V 3 bases and J 6 bases; bases outside gene matches: 9. Germline V CDR1 and CDR2: KGHSH, LQKENI. CDR3 sequence: CASSPRTSIADTQYF. The CDR3 region has the DNA TGTGCCAGCTCACCCAGGACTAGTATTGCCGATACGCAGTATTTT. The full variable domain, rest sourced from reference TRBV18 and TRBJ2-3, is NAGVMQNPRHLVRRRGQEARLRCSPMKGHSHVYWYRQLPEEGLKFMVYLQKENIIDESGMPKERFSAEFPKEGPSILRIQQVVRGDSAAYFCASSPRTSIADTQYFGPGTRLTVL.

This clone was picked up a small number of times. This CDR3 reads CASSLAGLYNEQFF. The CDR3 coding sequence is TGTGCCAGCAGCCTAGCGGGGCTCTACAATGAGCAGTTCTTC. V is TRBV4-2 and J is TRBJ2-1; 8 bases map to TRBD2. The CDR3 is made up of 14 amino acids. Germline V gene data show CDR1 as LGHNA and CDR2 as YNFKEQ. With V trimmed by 4 bases and J by 3 bases, 2 bases remained unmatched.

On this clone itself: Other DNA sequences in the same sample also yield this CDR3. The J gene is TRBJ2-7, the V gene TRBV27, with a possible D match to TRBD2 (6 bases). This CDR3 has 15 residues. Germline CDR1 is MNHEY and CDR2 is SMNVEV (reference sequence). V lost 4 bases to trimming and J lost 3 bases, with 16 bases between them. The CDR3 bases are TGTGCCAGCAGTTATCAACCGGGGGTATACTACGAGCAGTACTTC. It is translated as CASSYQPGVYYEQYF.

The rearrangement uses TRBV6-1 and TRBJ1-1; a possible D gene is TRBD1 (6 bases). V lost 3 bases, J lost 8 bases, and 19 bases lay in between. Germline V gene data show CDR1 as MNHNS and CDR2 as SASEGT. CDR3 length: 15 amino acids. The CDR3 sequence is CASSDPGGRGTEAFF. The CDR3 DNA reads TGTGCCAGCAGTGACCCGGGAGGCAGGGGAACCGAAGCTTTCTTT.

V and J are TRBV5-4 and TRBJ2-1, with D perhaps TRBD1 (6 bases). The CDR3 length is 14 residues. The V gene's germline CDR1 is SGHNT and CDR2 YYREEE (reference sequence). Trimming cost V 1 base and J 1 base, with 6 bases left between them. The DNA for the CDR3 is TGTGCCAGCAGCTTGACAGGGTCCTACAATGAGCAGTTCTTC. Encoded protein: CASSLTGSYNEQFF.

The CDR3 protein is CAWGTLSYEQYF. In DNA form, the CDR3 reads TGTGCCTGGGGGACACTCTCCTACGAGCAGTACTTC. The chain joins TRBV30 to TRBJ2-7, with a weak D call TRBD1 (6 bases). This CDR3 is 12 amino acids long. Germline assignment: CDR1 GTSNPN and CDR2 SVGIG (reference sequence). The V gene lost 5 bases and the J gene lost 0 bases, with 8 bases spanning the gap.

The CDR3 protein is CASSLSAGGSYEQYF. The CDR3 nucleotides are TGTGCCAGCAGCTTAAGTGCGGGGGGATCCTACGAGCAGTACTTC. The rearrangement links TRBV7-2 to TRBJ2-7; TRBD2 matches 8 bases. The germline CDR1 and CDR2 sequences are SGHTA and FQGNSA. Germline trimming cut 2 bases from V and 1 base from J; bases unmatched to any gene: 4. The CDR3 covers 15 residues. The full variable domain, rest sourced from reference TRBV7-2 and TRBJ2-7, is GAGVSQSPSNKVTEKGKDVELRCDPISGHTALYWYRQSLGQGLEFLIYFQGNSAPDKSGLPSDRFSAERTGGSVSTLTIQRTQQEDSAVYLCASSLSAGGSYEQYFGPGTRLTVT.

V gene TRBV7-6 combines with J gene TRBJ2-6; D is uncertain. CDR1 and CDR2 from the germline V gene are SGHVS and FNYEAQ. Trimming took 5 bases from V and 0 from J, leaving 8 bases between them. This CDR3 spans 15 amino acids. The CDR3, as DNA: TGTGCCAGCAGCGAGCCTTACTCTGGGGCCAACGTCCTGACTTTC. It translates to CASSEPYSGANVLTF.

J is TRBJ2-1 and V is TRBV4-2, with D perhaps TRBD2 (6 bases). The CDR3 covers 17 residues. V was shortened by 0 bases and J by 0 bases, with 12 bases between the two germline ends. Germline CDR1 and CDR2: LGHNA and YNFKEQ. CDR3 DNA: TGTGCCAGCAGCCAAGAAAGGTGGGGGGACTCCTACAATGAGCAGTTCTTC. It translates to CASSQERWGDSYNEQFF.

This clone showed up just a few times. The rearrangement uses TRBV18 and TRBJ1-4, with D perhaps matching TRBD1 (5 bases). CDR1 KGHSH and CDR2 LQKENI come from the germline V gene. The ends were cut back, 2 bases at V and 5 bases at J, with 12 bases in the middle. This CDR3 has 15 amino acids. The CDR3 region is CASSPFQGRNEKLFF. CDR3 sequence (DNA): TGTGCCAGCTCACCATTTCAGGGCCGGAATGAAAAACTGTTTTTT.

The chain combines TRBV4-1 with TRBJ1-1, with D possibly matching TRBD1 (6 bases). Germline loops: CDR1 MGHRA, CDR2 YSYEKL. Trimming removed 5 bases at V and 4 bases at J, with 11 bases between. The CDR3 is 13 residues long. The CDR3 DNA sequence: TGCGCCAGCAGCGAGAGGGGGGGCACTGAAGCTTTCTTT. It encodes CASSERGGTEAFF.

The chain employs TRBV2 and TRBJ2-5; D possibly corresponds to TRBD1 (6 bases). The J call may be mistaken, given a closer DNA end match to TRBJ2-7. The CDR3 contains 12 residues. Germline V gene sequence: CDR1 SNHLY, CDR2 FYNNEI. The CDR3 DNA reads as TGTGCCAGCCTGGGGGCCGTATACGAGCAGTACTTC. This gives the protein CASLGAVYEQYF.

This chain joins TRBV9 and TRBJ2-2; D is possibly TRBD2 (5 bases). Deletions cut 3 bases from V and 1 base from J, with 10 bases between. The CDR3 contains 15 residues. Germline V gene lookup returns CDR1 SGDLS and CDR2 YYNGEE. Here the CDR3 reads CASSGSRGNTGELFF. CDR3 DNA: TGTGCCAGCAGCGGATCCCGGGGGAACACCGGGGAGCTGTTTTTT.

The J gene is TRBJ2-7, the V gene TRBV5-1; D possibly corresponds to TRBD2 (5 bases). V was trimmed by 4 bases and J by 6 bases, leaving 14 bases between them. Germline values: CDR1 SGHRS, CDR2 YFSETQ. This CDR3 spans 13 amino acids. This CDR3 is CASSPSGLGEQYF. The CDR3 nucleotides are TGCGCCAGCAGCCCGTCCGGACTGGGCGAGCAGTACTTC.